The clone carrying this T cell receptor (beta chain) appeared many times. Its antigen is not known. This specimen comes from a study of T cells in Graves' hyperthyroidism and ophthalmopathy. The study, taken as a whole, reports: Before onset, ophthalmopathy was predicted by the model a median around 6 months earlier.

It was RNA transcripts that yielded the amplified TCR beta CDR3 regions. The HTBI set primed first-round TCR CDR3 RT-PCR. One entry per CDR3 protein, called by TCRdb with MiXCR from the multiplex PCR reads. Of over 90,000 distinct CDR3 sequences listed, about 45% are singletons. The CDR3 loop spans 19 amino acids. Germline-derived CDR1 and CDR2 are DFQATT and SNEGSKA (reference sequence). Trimming left V 0 bases short and J 0 bases short, with 23 bases between. Stable hyperthyroidism: no ophthalmopathy progression over 18 months of follow-up. Patients aged 18 to 65 had newly diagnosed hyperthyroidism lasting under 2 months.

The sample consisted of blood. The rearrangement uses TRBV20-1 and TRBJ1-1; no reliable D call. This receptor was identified in a man in his forties with Graves' hyperthyroidism. The CDR3 reads CSARDLLSSFEVVNTEAFF. The CDR3 DNA is TGCAGTGCTAGAGACCTACTGAGTTCATTTGAGGTGGTGAACACTGAAGCTTTCTTT.